This TCR beta chain was obtained from a study of blood T cells in healthy people across ages. Study-wide points: The unknown donor CMV status may have confounded expanded clonotype changes. Naive T cell percentage showed a strong correlation with TCR beta diversity.

Together with a sample-barcoded 5' primer, a J-beta primer mix was included in a second PCR lasting about 6 to 11 cycles. TCRdb passed the 5' RACE reads through MiXCR, listing each CDR3 protein once. Among fewer than 800,000 distinct CDR3 sequences listed, approximately 30% were seen once. The CDR3 spans 14 residues. CDR1 MDHEN and CDR2 SYDVKM come from the germline V gene. In regard to this clonotype: Its matching antigen is unknown. At one end, the junction sequence differs from germline, possibly due to a read error.

The chain combines TRBV28 with TRBJ1-2; 9 nucleotides line up with TRBD1. This TCR was sampled from a woman older than 75 in good health. Sequenced material: blood. The chain's CDR3 is CAGSIGQGLWGYTF. For the CDR3, the DNA is TGTGCCGGCAGTATTGGACAGGGGTTGTGGGGCTACACCTTC.